The clone carrying this T cell receptor (beta chain) was seen many times. Its antigen is currently unknown. The data were taken from a study of spatial heterogeneity in lung cancer. Study context: Raw-read counts averaged over ten per unique TCR and UMI combination. General study results and limits: Blood contained ubiquitous expanded tumor TCRs more at resection than at follow-up.

TCRdb analysed the 5' RACE reads with MiXCR anew, one entry per CDR3 protein. The sample shows some 100,000 distinct CDR3 sequences, about an eighth of them seen only once. The V gene end was trimmed by 5 bases and the J gene end by 7 bases; junction bases not matched to a gene: 11. The length of the CDR3 is 16 residues. Germline V lookup: CDR1 KGHSH, CDR2 LQKENI. Specified time point: sample taken at primary tumor resection. In each case, whole RNA from tumor, nontumor lung or frozen PBMC was sequenced unsorted. The source was PBMCs, collected at surgery. This rearrangement joins TRBV18 to TRBJ2-4; 10 positions match TRBD2. The TCR was taken from a male donor with early-stage non-small cell lung cancer. The CDR3 coding sequence is TGTGCCAGCTCATCTCTAGCGGGAGACGAGGGGAACATTCAGTACTTC. Residues: CASSSLAGDEGNIQYF.